This is a list of T cell receptor beta chains from one sample in a study of PD-L1 blockade in urothelial cancer. The method was immunoSEQ multiplex PCR; TCRdb's version includes in-frame clones alone and lacks a portion of them. This sample has tens of thousands of clones, with approximately 84% found just once. The sequenced sample was PBMCs, obtained around atezolizumab (anti-PD-L1) treatment. The origin of the receptors is a man aged 60-69 years with urothelial cancer. Each CDR3 is given with its conserved first and last residue. The order of the fields is V gene, D gene, J gene, CDR3 length, clone size, CDR3 DNA, CDR3 protein. D genes are given only for firm matches. Clone size, where shown, is once, few, many, or a class for clones that have expanded.

TRBV7-9,NA,TRBJ1-4,14,NA,TGTGCCAGCAGCTTAGACGTCATGAGTGAAAAACTGTTTTTT,CASSLDVMSEKLFF
TRBV5-8,TRBD1,TRBJ1-5,14,NA,TGTGCCAGCAGCTTGGCAGGGGGGAATCAGCCCCAGCATTTT,CASSLAGGNQPQHF
TRBV7-9,NA,TRBJ2-7,16,NA,TGTGCCAGCAGCAAATGGACGGGAGAACTTTACTACGAGCAGTACTTC,CASSKWTGELYYEQYF
TRBV6-5,TRBD1,TRBJ1-2,14,NA,TGTGCCAGCACCAGGACAGGGGGCGTCTATGGCTACACCTTC,CASTRTGGVYGYTF
TRBV14,TRBD2,TRBJ2-2,17,NA,TGTGCCAGCAGCCAATCACTAGCGGGGGCCTACACCGGGGAGCTGTTTTTT,CASSQSLAGAYTGELFF
TRBV28,TRBD1,TRBJ2-7,15,NA,TGTGCCAGCAGGGGACAGGGGGCAGGGTCCTACGAGCAGTACTTC,CASRGQGAGSYEQYF
TRBV29-1,TRBD2,TRBJ2-3,15,once,TGCAGCGCCTCCAACGGGGGGGCCTTGGCAGATACGCAGTATTTT,CSASNGGALADTQYF
TRBV19,TRBD1,TRBJ1-5,18,NA,TGTGCCAGTAGTTTCGGGACAGGCCAAACTTATAGCAATCAGCCCCAGCATTTT,CASSFGTGQTYSNQPQHF
TRBV5-1,TRBD1,TRBJ2-1,17,NA,TGCGCCAGCAGTTTAAACCCAGGGGGCGCCTCTGACAATGAGCAGTTCTTC,CASSLNPGGASDNEQFF
TRBV7-3,TRBD1,TRBJ1-4,14,NA,TGTGCCAGCAGCTACCGGACAGGGGCCGAAAAACTGTTTTTT,CASSYRTGAEKLFF
TRBV6-6,TRBD1,TRBJ2-7,15,NA,TGTGCCAGCATCCGACTTGACAGGGGATTGGTCGAGCAGTACTTC,CASIRLDRGLVEQYF
TRBV4-2,TRBD2,TRBJ2-3,16,few,TGTGCCAGCAGCCAAGCCGGGACTAGCGGCACAGATACGCAGTATTTT,CASSQAGTSGTDTQYF
TRBV30,TRBD1,TRBJ1-6,16,NA,TGTGCCTGGAGTGTTATCAGGGGGCTTGATAATTCACCCCTCCACTTT,CAWSVIRGLDNSPLHF
TRBV19,TRBD2,TRBJ2-7,15,NA,TGTGCCAGTACAGGAGGGAGGGAGGATTCCTACGAGCAGTACTTC,CASTGGREDSYEQYF
TRBV18,NA,TRBJ1-6,16,NA,TGTGCCAGCTCACCTTTAGGGGGTGCCGATAATTCACCCCTCCACTTT,CASSPLGGADNSPLHF
TRBV13,TRBD1,TRBJ2-5,14,NA,TGTGCCAGCGGGCCGGGACAGGGAGTGGAGACCCAGTACTTC,CASGPGQGVETQYF
TRBV2,NA,TRBJ1-1,13,few,TGTGCCAGCAGTGGGCCGCTGAACACTGAAGCTTTCTTT,CASSGPLNTEAFF
TRBV6-5,NA,TRBJ2-3,16,NA,TGTGCCAGCAGTTACGCCAGAGGGTCCTCAGTAGATACGCAGTATTTT,CASSYARGSSVDTQYF
TRBV7-7,NA,TRBJ2-7,13,NA,TGTGCTAGCAGCCTTAGACAGGGAGGCGAGCAGTACTTC,CASSLRQGGEQYF
TRBV29-1,TRBD2,TRBJ2-1,15,NA,TGCAGCGGGCGGACTAGCGGGGGAATAAACAATGAGCAGTTCTTC,CSGRTSGGINNEQFF
TRBV5-1,NA,TRBJ2-1,12,few,TGCGCCAGCAGCTTTGAGCTAGGAGAGCAGTTCTTC,CASSFELGEQFF
TRBV6-6,TRBD1,TRBJ1-2,14,once,TGTGCCAGCAGTTCCTCCGGGACAGGGTGGGGCTACACCTTC,CASSSSGTGWGYTF
TRBV4-3,NA,TRBJ2-5,13,NA,TGCGCCAGCAGCCTGGAGCTAAGGGAGACCCAGTACTTC,CASSLELRETQYF
TRBV18,TRBD1,TRBJ1-2,16,once,TGTGCCAGCTCACCAGGGGGACAGCCATATCATCCTGGCTACACCTTC,CASSPGGQPYHPGYTF
TRBV5-8,TRBD1,TRBJ2-3,15,NA,TGTGCCAGCAGCTTGGAACAGGGGAGCACAGATACGCAGTATTTT,CASSLEQGSTDTQYF
TRBV7-6,NA,TRBJ2-5,14,once,TGTGCCAGCAGCTTAATGACAGGCCAAGAGACCCAGTACTTC,CASSLMTGQETQYF
TRBV5-4,NA,TRBJ2-2,15,NA,TGTGCCAGCAGCTCCCTAGCGATCGGGACCGGGGAGCTGTTTTTT,CASSSLAIGTGELFF
TRBV20-1,NA,TRBJ1-1,11,once,TGCAGTGCCCAGGACAACCTTGAAGCTTTCTTT,CSAQDNLEAFF
TRBV6-6,NA,TRBJ1-2,15,NA,TGTGCCAGCACCGAATTGGGGAGCGCTAACTATGGCTACACCTTC,CASTELGSANYGYTF
TRBV5-1,NA,TRBJ1-6,14,NA,TGCGCCAGCAAGGAGGACCCTTTTAATTCACCCCTCCACTTT,CASKEDPFNSPLHF
TRBV29-1,TRBD1,TRBJ1-2,13,NA,TGCAGCGTTGAAGATCGACAGGGAGGTGGCTACACCTTC,CSVEDRQGGGYTF
TRBV14,NA,TRBJ1-6,15,NA,TGTGCCAGCAGCCGAGGTGGGGGCAATAGTTCACCCCTCCACTTT,CASSRGGGNSSPLHF
TRBV6-1,NA,TRBJ2-1,13,NA,TGTGCCAGCAGTATACGGGACTACAATGAGCAGTTCTTC,CASSIRDYNEQFF
TRBV9,TRBD2,TRBJ2-1,14,once,TGTGCCAGCAGCGTTAGCGGGGGGGCCAATGAGCAGTTCTTC,CASSVSGGANEQFF
TRBV11-3,TRBD1,TRBJ2-1,15,NA,TGTGCCAGCAGCTTCGAAGGGACAGGGTTCTATGAGCAGTTCTTC,CASSFEGTGFYEQFF
TRBV5-1,TRBD1,TRBJ2-3,15,NA,TGCGCCAGCAGCTTGCAGGGGACAGGCGTAGATACGCAGTATTTT,CASSLQGTGVDTQYF
TRBV14,TRBD1,TRBJ1-1,13,NA,TGTGCCAGCAGCGAGGGGGCGAACACTGAAGCTTTCTTT,CASSEGANTEAFF